The present entry profiles one TCR beta chain with its context. This specimen belongs to a study of blood T cell repertoires in COVID-19. Living in 24 US areas, the participants were between about 18 and 90 years of age. In the original processing: The assay estimated nucleated cells by amplifying reference gene primers. The data were produced by immunoSEQ multiplex PCR, yet TCRdb's version contains in-frame clones alone and is incomplete. V and J calls and clone size are copied from that table; D and trimming were computed from the DNA. Of under 300,000 clones listed, over 80% are singletons. This sequence was found in a young woman who had recovered from COVID-19. Source material: PBMCs or T cells enriched from blood (not recorded which).

CDR3 nucleotides: TGTGCCACCAGCAGAGCTCGGGGGGACAGGGGGCTGAGAGATGGGCGAGAGACCCAGTACTTC. This translates into CATSRARGDRGLRDGRETQYF. The chain has TRBV15 and TRBJ2-5; 12 nucleotides agree with TRBD1. CDR1 is LNHNV, CDR2 YYDKDF, per germline (reference sequence). CDR3 length: 21 residues. Trimming cost V 1 base and J 4 bases; bases outside gene matches: 19.